A selection of T cell receptor beta chains follows, all from one sample in a study of CD8+CD57+ T cells in acquired aplastic anemia. MiXCR was run by TCRdb on the reads, yielding one entry per CDR3 protein. The sample yields over 150,000 distinct CDR3 sequences, 40% to 65% seen once. The sample comprised sorted CD4+, CD8+, or CD8+CD57+ T cells (not recorded which) from PBMCs. Receptor source: a human donor with aplastic anemia. CDR3s include the opening cysteine and the closing phenylalanine or tryptophan. Each record gives: CDR3 length, V gene, D gene, J gene, CDR3 protein. A D gene is named only where the DNA matches it firmly.

>17|TRBV3-1|TRBD1|TRBJ2-7
CASSQGYRDSLPYEQYF
>12|TRBV29-1|.|TRBJ2-7
CSVEGRFYEQYF
>15|TRBV15|TRBD2|TRBJ2-7
CATSRDSGRDYEQYF
>14|TRBV6-5|TRBD1|TRBJ1-2
CASSHPGQGSGYTF
>15|TRBV20-1|TRBD1|TRBJ2-7
CSARDLQGADYEQYF
>15|TRBV29-1|TRBD2|TRBJ2-7
CSVARTSGRAGEQYF
>11|TRBV7-9|.|TRBJ2-1
CASKQGNEQFF
>15|TRBV2|.|TRBJ2-3
CASSERGLRKDTQYF
>13|TRBV7-3|.|TRBJ2-5
CASSLHGEETQYF
>15|TRBV10-2|.|TRBJ2-7
CASSETVVGAYEQYF
>13|TRBV4-2|.|TRBJ2-5
CASSGGPLGTQYF
>12|TRBV24-1|.|TRBJ2-3
CATSESTDTQYF
>14|TRBV7-9|TRBD1|TRBJ2-3
CASSPGQGRGTQYF
>12|TRBV29-1|.|TRBJ1-1
CSFGRLNTEAFF
>16|TRBV9|.|TRBJ2-1
CASSVLTGLPTDEQFF
>13|TRBV6-2/TRBV6-3|.|TRBJ2-7
CASSQTENYEQYF
>15|TRBV5-1|.|TRBJ1-2
CASSLEPGPNYGYTF
>16|TRBV7-3|.|TRBJ2-5
CASSPWGSSTQETQYF
>15|TRBV20-1|TRBD2|TRBJ2-3
CSATFLAGGWETQYF
>14|TRBV29-1|.|TRBJ2-3
CSVASHLATDTQYF
>14|TRBV2|.|TRBJ1-2
CASSELLGLGGYTF
>14|TRBV5-6|.|TRBJ1-2
CASRLWGGPDGYTF
>15|TRBV16|TRBD1|TRBJ2-7
CASSQSGTGVYEQYF
>16|TRBV7-6|TRBD2|TRBJ2-5
CASSLELAGGGETQYF
>13|TRBV20-1|.|TRBJ2-1
CSAVVAPANEQFF
>12|TRBV24-1|.|TRBJ2-5
CATSEGKETQYF
>14|TRBV7-6|TRBD1|TRBJ2-7
CASSSRDRFYEQYF
>17|TRBV4-2|.|TRBJ2-7
CASSQDPLHGEHYEQYF
>14|TRBV5-4|.|TRBJ1-1
CASSPWGVDTEAFF